Listed below are T cell receptor beta chains from one sample, sequenced in a study of T cell repertoires in cytomegalovirus infection. TCRdb re-called the reads through MiXCR, storing one row per CDR3 protein. The table has about 440,000 distinct CDR3 sequences, approximately 31% seen once. Sequences were obtained from PBMCs. The receptor source for this set is a human donor in good health (CMV status not recorded). Some clones in this sample may be carry-over from other donors' samples. The CDR3 runs from the conserved cysteine through the conserved F or W. The order of the fields is V gene, J gene, D gene, clone size, CDR3 DNA, CDR3 protein. D genes are given only for firm matches. Some rows have no size entry. The others give once, few or many, or a class for an expanded clone.

TRBV9	TRBJ2-2	.	.	TGTGCCAGCAGCGTAGACTCCGGGCGAGGGGAGCTGTTTTTT	CASSVDSGRGELFF
TRBV7-9	TRBJ2-3	TRBD1	many	TGTGCCAGCAGCGCATACCGGGACAGGGTAGCAGATACGCAGTATTTT	CASSAYRDRVADTQYF
TRBV7-6	TRBJ2-5	.	many	TGTGCCAGCAGCTTAGGTATCAGAGAGACCCAGTACTTC	CASSLGIRETQYF
TRBV14	TRBJ2-1	TRBD2	.	TGTGCCAGCAGCCAAGACGGACTAGCGGGGTGGAATGAGCAGTTCTTC	CASSQDGLAGWNEQFF
TRBV2	TRBJ1-6	.	.	TGTGCCAGCAGCGGAGACAGCTCTAATTCACCCCTCCACTTT	CASSGDSSNSPLHF
TRBV10-3	TRBJ1-1	TRBD1	.	TGTGCCATCAGTGAGTTTCCAGGGGGGTCAGGTGAAGCTTTCTTT	CAISEFPGGSGEAFF
TRBV7-9	TRBJ2-7	.	.	TGTGCCAGCAGCCCATACGACAGCTACTCCTACGAGCAGTACTTC	CASSPYDSYSYEQYF
TRBV7-8	TRBJ2-7	TRBD1	many	TGTGCCAGCAGCTTAGCCACAGGGGCCGACGAGCAGTACTTC	CASSLATGADEQYF
TRBV7-9	TRBJ1-1	TRBD1	.	TGTGCCAGCAGCCCGGACAGGGGGGCGAACACTGAAGCTTTCTTT	CASSPDRGANTEAFF
TRBV7-9	TRBJ1-1	.	.	TGTGCCAGCAGCTTACAAGGGGCGGGTAGGACTGAAGCTTTCTTT	CASSLQGAGRTEAFF
TRBV7-6	TRBJ2-7	.	many	TGTGCCAGCAGCCTCCGTACGGAGTCCTACGAGCAGTACTTC	CASSLRTESYEQYF
TRBV25-1	TRBJ2-3	.	.	TGTGCCAGCAGTGTAAACAGGTACACAGATACGCAGTCTTTT	CASSVNRYTDTQSF
TRBV19	TRBJ2-6	.	.	TGTGCCAGTAGTGCAGCAGGGTCTGGGGCCAACGTCCTGACTTTC	CASSAAGSGANVLTF
TRBV12-3/TRBV12-4	TRBJ2-2	.	.	TGTGCCAGCAGTTTTCGCCAGGCGGGGGCGGACACCGGGGAGATGTTTTTT	CASSFRQAGADTGEMFF
TRBV5-6	TRBJ1-1	.	.	TGTGCCAGCAGCTTGGGTATGGAAGCTTTCTTT	CASSLGMEAFF
TRBV11-2	TRBJ2-7	.	.	TGTGCCAGCAGCTTAGCTTCACCGGGCATGACCTACGAGCAGTACTTC	CASSLASPGMTYEQYF
TRBV7-7	TRBJ2-1	.	many	TGTGCCAGCAGCTTAGGGCAGGGGGGTGAGCAGTTCTTC	CASSLGQGGEQFF
TRBV12-3/TRBV12-4	TRBJ1-1	.	.	TGTGCCAGCAGTTTCCCAGGGACGGCCGAAGCTTTCTTT	CASSFPGTAEAFF
TRBV4-3	TRBJ1-4	.	.	TGCGCCAGCAGCCAAGAGTACGTATGGTCAGAGGGCGCAACTAATGAAAAACTGTTTTTT	CASSQEYVWSEGATNEKLFF
TRBV7-2	TRBJ1-4	.	many	TGTGCCAGCTTCAGGGGTGGAACTAATGAAAAACTGTTTTTT	CASFRGGTNEKLFF